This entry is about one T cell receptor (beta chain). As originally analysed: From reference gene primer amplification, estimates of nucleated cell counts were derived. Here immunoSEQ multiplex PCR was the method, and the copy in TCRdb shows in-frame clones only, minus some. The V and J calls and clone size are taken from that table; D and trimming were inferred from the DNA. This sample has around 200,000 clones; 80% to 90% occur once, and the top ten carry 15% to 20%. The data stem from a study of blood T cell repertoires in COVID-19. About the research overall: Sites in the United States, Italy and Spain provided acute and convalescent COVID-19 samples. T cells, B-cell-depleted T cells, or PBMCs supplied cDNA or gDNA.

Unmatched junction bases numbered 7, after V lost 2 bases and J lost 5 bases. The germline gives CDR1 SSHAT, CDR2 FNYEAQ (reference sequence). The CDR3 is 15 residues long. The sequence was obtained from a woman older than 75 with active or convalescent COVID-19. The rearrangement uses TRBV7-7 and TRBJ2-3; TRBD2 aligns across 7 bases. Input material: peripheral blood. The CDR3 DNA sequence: TGTGCCAGCAGCTTACTAGCGTGGGGGGGAGATACGCAGTATTTT. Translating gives CASSLLAWGGDTQYF.